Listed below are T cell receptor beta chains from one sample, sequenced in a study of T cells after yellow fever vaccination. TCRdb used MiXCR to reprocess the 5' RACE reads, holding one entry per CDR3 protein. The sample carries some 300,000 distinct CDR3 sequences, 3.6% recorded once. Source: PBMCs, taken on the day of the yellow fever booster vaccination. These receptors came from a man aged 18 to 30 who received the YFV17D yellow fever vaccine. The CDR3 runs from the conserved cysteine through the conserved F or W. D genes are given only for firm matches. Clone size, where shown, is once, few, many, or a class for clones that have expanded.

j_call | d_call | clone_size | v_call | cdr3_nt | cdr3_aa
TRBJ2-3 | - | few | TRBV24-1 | TGTGCCACCGGAGCTTCCGACGGGCCTAGCACAGATACGCAGTATTTT | CATGASDGPSTDTQYF
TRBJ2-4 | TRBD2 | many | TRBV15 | TGTGCCACCAGCAGAGGCGTTATTAGCGGGGGGGCCTTAAACATTCAGTACTTC | CATSRGVISGGALNIQYF
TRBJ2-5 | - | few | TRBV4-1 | TGCGCCAGCAGCCAAGGAGAAACTAGCTTGGAGACCCAGTACTTC | CASSQGETSLETQYF
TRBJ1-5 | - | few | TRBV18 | TGTGCCAGCTCAGGGGGGTACGGCAATCAGCCCCAGCATTTT | CASSGGYGNQPQHF
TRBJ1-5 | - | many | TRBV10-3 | TGTGCCACCCGGGAGCTTAGCAATCAGCCCCAGCATTTT | CATRELSNQPQHF
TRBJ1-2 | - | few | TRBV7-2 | TGTGCCAGCAGCTTAGCTGCCCCGGACAGCAAGTACACCTTC | CASSLAAPDSKYTF
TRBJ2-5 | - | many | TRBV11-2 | TGTGCCAGCAGCCCAGGGATCGATGAGACCCAGTACTTC | CASSPGIDETQYF
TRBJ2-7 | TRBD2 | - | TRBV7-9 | TGTGCCAGCAGCAGTGGGGGCGGGGGGCACCACTACGAGCAGTACTTC | CASSSGGGGHHYEQYF
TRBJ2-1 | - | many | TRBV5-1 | TGCGCCAGCAGACCGGACGGAGGGTCCTACAATGAGCAGTTCTTC | CASRPDGGSYNEQFF
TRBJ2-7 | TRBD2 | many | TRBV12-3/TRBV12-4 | TGTGCCAGCAGTTTGGGTTCCTGGCGGGAGCGCGCCGAGCAGTACTTC | CASSLGSWRERAEQYF
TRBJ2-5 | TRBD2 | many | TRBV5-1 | TGCGCCAGCAGCTTGTCTAGCGGGGGAGAGACCCAGTACTTC | CASSLSSGGETQYF
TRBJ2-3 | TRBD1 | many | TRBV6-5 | TGTGCCAGCAGTTACTCCGGGACAGGGGCTACAGATACGCAGTATTTT | CASSYSGTGATDTQYF
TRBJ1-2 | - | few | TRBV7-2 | TGTGCCAGCAGCTTAGGGGGGTTCACAGGGAATGGCTACACCTTC | CASSLGGFTGNGYTF
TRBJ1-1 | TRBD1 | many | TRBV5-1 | TGCGCCAGCAGCATTGACAGGGCGTTTGAAGCTTTCTTT | CASSIDRAFEAFF
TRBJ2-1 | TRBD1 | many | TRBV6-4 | TGTGCCAGCAGACCTTCCGGGACAGGGTGGGATGAGCAGTTCTTC | CASRPSGTGWDEQFF
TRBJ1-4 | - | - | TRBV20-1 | TGCAGTGCTATTCCACTGGTAGGGGAAAAACTGTTTTTT | CSAIPLVGEKLFF
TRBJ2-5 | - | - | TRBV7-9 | TGTGCCAGCAGCTTAGTGGGCACCCAAGAGACCCAGTACTTC | CASSLVGTQETQYF
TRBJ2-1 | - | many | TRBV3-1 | TGTGCCAGCAGCCAGGGGGGAGAAGGGTACAATGAGCAGTTCTTC | CASSQGGEGYNEQFF
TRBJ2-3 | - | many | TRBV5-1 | TGCGCCAGCGGGGCAACCCCAGGGACAGATACGCAGTATTTT | CASGATPGTDTQYF
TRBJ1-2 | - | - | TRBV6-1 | TGTGCCAGCAGCCCGGACATACTCTATGGCTACACCTTC | CASSPDILYGYTF
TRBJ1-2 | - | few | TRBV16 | TGTGCCAGCAGCCTCAGACAGGCCGGCATCTATGGCTACACCTTC | CASSLRQAGIYGYTF
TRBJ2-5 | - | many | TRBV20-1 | TGCAGTGCTAGAGTCAGGAATAAAGAGACCCAGTACTTC | CSARVRNKETQYF
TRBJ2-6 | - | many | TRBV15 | TGTGCCACCAGCAGGTTAAGGTGGCACTCTGGGGCCAACGTCCTGACTTTC | CATSRLRWHSGANVLTF
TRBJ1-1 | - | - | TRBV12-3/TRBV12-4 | TGTGCCAGCAACCTTGGAGACACTGAAGCTTTCTTT | CASNLGDTEAFF
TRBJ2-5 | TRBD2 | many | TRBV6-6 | TGTGCCAGTCGATCCACCCGAAAACTAGCGGGGGAAAAACAAGAGACCCAGTACTTC | CASRSTRKLAGEKQETQYF
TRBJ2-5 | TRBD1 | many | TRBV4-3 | TGCGCCAGCAGCCAGGGGGACAGGGGATCCGAGACCCAGTACTTC | CASSQGDRGSETQYF
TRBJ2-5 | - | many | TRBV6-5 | TGTGCCAGCAGTTACCGAGCTGGTTCCTTCCAAGAGACCCAGTACTTC | CASSYRAGSFQETQYF
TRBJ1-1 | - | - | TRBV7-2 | TGTGCCAGCCCCCTCGCAGGTTCAGAAGAAGCTTTCTTT | CASPLAGSEEAFF
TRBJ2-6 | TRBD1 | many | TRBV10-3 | TGTGCCATCAGCGCAACAGGGGTCTCTTGGGCCAACGTCCTGACTTTC | CAISATGVSWANVLTF
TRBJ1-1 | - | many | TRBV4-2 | TGTGCCAGCAGCCAAGTGGACAGGAACACTGAAGCTTTCTTT | CASSQVDRNTEAFF
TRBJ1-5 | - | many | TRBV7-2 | TGTGCCAGCAGCTTAGATAGGGCAGGGGTCGGTCAGCCCCAGCATTTT | CASSLDRAGVGQPQHF
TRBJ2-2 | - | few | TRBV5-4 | TGTGCCAGCATCAGTTGGGACACCGGGGAGCTGTTTTTT | CASISWDTGELFF
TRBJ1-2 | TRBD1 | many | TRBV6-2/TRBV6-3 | TGTGCCAGCAGATCCGACAGGGCCCATGGCTACACCTTC | CASRSDRAHGYTF
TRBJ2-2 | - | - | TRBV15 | TGTGCCACCAGCAGAGTTTCCCCGGGCAACACCGGGGAGCTGTTTTTT | CATSRVSPGNTGELFF
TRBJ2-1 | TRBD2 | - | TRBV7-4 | TGTGCCAGCAAGACTAGCGGGGGGGCAGGGGAGCAGTTCTTC | CASKTSGGAGEQFF
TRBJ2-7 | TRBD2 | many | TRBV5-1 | TGCGCCAGCAGCTTGGGACTAGCGGGGGGCCCCCACGAGCAGTACTTC | CASSLGLAGGPHEQYF